Listed below are T cell receptor beta chains from one sample, sequenced in a study of PD-1 blockade in classical Hodgkin lymphoma. Sequenced by immunoSEQ multiplex PCR; TCRdb stores in-frame clones only, minus some. Here the sample spans over 25,000 clones, about 90% being singletons. The source material was CD4+ T cells from blood. The origin of the receptors is a human donor with classical Hodgkin lymphoma. CDR3s include the opening cysteine and the closing phenylalanine or tryptophan. The order of the fields is CDR3 length, D gene, J gene, clone size, V gene, CDR3 DNA, CDR3 protein. A D gene is named only where the DNA matches it firmly. The size field is filled for only some rows; it gives once, few, many or a size class.

15 - TRBJ2-3 - TRBV28 TGTGCCAGCAGTTTACTAGCGAGATCGGCAGATACGCAGTATTTT CASSLLARSADTQYF
13 - TRBJ1-1 - TRBV30 TGTGCCTGTGGGCTCAGGGAATACACTGAAGCTTTCTTT CACGLREYTEAFF
16 TRBD2 TRBJ2-7 - TRBV5-1 TGCGCCAGCAGCTTGGGACTAGCGGGAGCCCCGGGAGAGCAGTACTTC CASSLGLAGAPGEQYF
16 - TRBJ2-3 once TRBV5-1 TGCGCCAGCAGCCTGGGCGCGGGCCCCAGCACAGATACGCAGTATTTT CASSLGAGPSTDTQYF
12 - TRBJ2-7 - TRBV7-2 TGTGCCAGCAGCTTAGATAGGTCCGAGCAGTACTTC CASSLDRSEQYF
17 TRBD1 TRBJ2-7 once TRBV28 TGTGCCAGCAGTTCCACCTCAACAGGGGACAGCTCCTACGAGCAGTACTTC CASSSTSTGDSSYEQYF
19 TRBD2 TRBJ2-2 - TRBV14 TGTGCCAGCAGCCAAGGGACTAGCGGGAGGTGGAGGAACACCGGGGAGCTGTTTTTT CASSQGTSGRWRNTGELFF
12 - TRBJ2-1 - TRBV5-1 TGCGCCAGCAGCTTCACAAGGGTTGAGCAGTTCTTC CASSFTRVEQFF
15 TRBD2 TRBJ2-5 - TRBV6-5 TGTGCCAGCAGACCTAGCGGGAGGGCCTTGGAGACCCAGTACTTC CASRPSGRALETQYF
15 TRBD1 TRBJ2-3 - TRBV11-1 TGTGCCAGCAGCTCCAGGACAGGGGGCTGGGATACGCAGTATTTT CASSSRTGGWDTQYF
15 TRBD2 TRBJ2-1 - TRBV19 TGTGCCAGTAGTAGGCTAGCGGGAGCCTACAATGAGCAGTTCTTC CASSRLAGAYNEQFF
13 - TRBJ1-1 once TRBV18 TGTGCCAGCTCACCAGGGTCAAACACTGAAGCTTTCTTT CASSPGSNTEAFF
18 TRBD1 TRBJ1-1 - TRBV27 TGTGCCAGCAGTTTATCGCAGACAGGGTTTGGAGTGAACACTGAAGCTTTCTTT CASSLSQTGFGVNTEAFF
17 TRBD2 TRBJ2-3 few TRBV12-5 TGTGCTAGTGGTTTGGCGGGACTAGCGAATCCACCGCGTGAGCAGTATTTT CASGLAGLANPPREQYF
11 - TRBJ2-7 - TRBV20-1 TGCAGTGCTAGAGGGGCTTACGAGCAGTACTTC CSARGAYEQYF
12 - TRBJ2-7 once TRBV2 TGTGCCAGCAGTGAGCAGGACTACGAGCAGTACTTC CASSEQDYEQYF
14 - TRBJ2-3 - TRBV4-3 TGCGCCAGCAGCCAAGACTACCGCACAGATACGCAGTATTTT CASSQDYRTDTQYF
13 - TRBJ2-7 - TRBV7-9 TGTGCCAGCAGCTTAGCGCCGGGGAACGAGCAGTACTTC CASSLAPGNEQYF
13 - TRBJ2-1 - TRBV28 TGTGCCAGCAGTTCACCGGGCTACAATGAGCAGTTCTTC CASSSPGYNEQFF